One sample yielded the 4 T cell receptor beta chains listed below, sequenced in a study of chemoradiotherapy in HPV16-positive cancers. Clones were read by immunoSEQ multiplex PCR, and TCRdb kept only the in-frame ones, dropping some. This table has roughly 24,000 clones, just under 95% appearing once. The sample consisted of blood, taken from a patient who underwent chemoradiotherapy. The receptors here all came from a human donor with HPV-associated anogenital cancer.

The chain recombines TRBV6-5 with TRBJ2-7; 13 positions agree with TRBD2. Germline CDR1 MNHEY, CDR2 SVGAGI. V lost 6 bases and J lost 5; bases outside the gene matches: 7. This CDR3 comprises 15 residues. The CDR3 reads CASSPGTSGAHEQYF. The CDR3 bases are TGTGCCAGCAGCCCCGGGACTAGCGGGGCCCACGAGCAGTACTTC.

The rearrangement links TRBV6-6 to TRBJ1-1; D is unclear. This CDR3 has 12 residues. V lost 5 bases and J lost 1, with 5 bases in between. CDR1 and CDR2 (germline): MNHNY, SVGAGI (reference sequence). The CDR3 is CASSEANTEAFF. In DNA, the CDR3 is TGTGCCAGCAGTGAGGCGAACACTGAAGCTTTCTTT.

The rearrangement joins TRBV6-4 to TRBJ2-1, with 7 bases that match TRBD2. The length of the CDR3 is 15 residues. Trimming at V came to 1 base and at J to 9 bases, leaving 9 bases not matched to a gene. Germline CDR1 reads MRHNA; CDR2 reads SNTAGT. Here the CDR3 DNA reads TGTGCCAGCAGTGACTTGGCTAGCGGAGGGGCTGAGCAGTTCTTC. Amino acids: CASSDLASGGAEQFF.

The gene calls are TRBV5-5 and TRBJ2-3; D is uncertain. The V gene lost 0 bases and the J gene lost 6 bases, with 11 bases spanning the gap. Per germline, CDR1 SGHKS and CDR2 YYEKEE (reference sequence). CDR3 length: 14 amino acids. CDR3 sequence reads: CASSLVPGGDTQYF. The CDR3 coding sequence is TGTGCCAGCAGCTTGGTTCCGGGTGGGGATACGCAGTATTTT.